This record looks at one T cell receptor beta chain sequence and its context. Its specificity is not known. The data belong to a study of siplizumab effects on memory and regulatory T cells. Unstimulated subsets comprising naive, memory, effector memory and TEMRA cells were sequenced in three donor pairs. General observations from the study: Naive T cell populations appeared to exhibit greater diversity than memory cells and appeared to be major alloresponse contributors. For mappable alloreactive CD4+ clones, the mean Treg-derived fraction was approximately 70% with siplizumab and roughly 25% in controls.

TCRdb keeps only in-frame clones here, not all; method: immunoSEQ multiplex PCR. The sample carries tens of thousands of clones, more than 80% recorded once. The source is a human donor in good health. The specimen was naive CD4+ T cells sorted from blood.

This CDR3 is CASSPGSQPQHF. As DNA, the CDR3 is TGTGCCAGCAGTCCCGGGAGTCAGCCCCAGCATTTT. The chain links TRBV2 to TRBJ1-5; D is undetermined. The CDR3 length is 12 residues. Germline V gives CDR1 SNHLY, CDR2 FYNNEI. Trimming took 5 bases from V and 6 from J, leaving 8 bases between them.